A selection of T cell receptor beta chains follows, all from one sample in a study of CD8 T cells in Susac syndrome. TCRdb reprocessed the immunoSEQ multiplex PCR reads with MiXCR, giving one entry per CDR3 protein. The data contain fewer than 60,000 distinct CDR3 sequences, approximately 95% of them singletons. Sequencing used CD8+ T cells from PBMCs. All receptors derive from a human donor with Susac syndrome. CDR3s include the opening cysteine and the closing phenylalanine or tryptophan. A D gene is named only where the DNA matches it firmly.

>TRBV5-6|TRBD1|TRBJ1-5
TGTGCCAGCAGTCCAGGGGGCTTTGATCAGCCCCAGCATTTT
CASSPGGFDQPQHF
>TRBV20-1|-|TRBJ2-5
TGCAGTGCTAGAGATCTTAGGGTTTATGAGACCCAGTACTTC
CSARDLRVYETQYF
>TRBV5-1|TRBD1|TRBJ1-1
TGCGCCAGCAGCTCCAGGACAGGAGGCATGAACACTGAAGCTTTCTTT
CASSSRTGGMNTEAFF
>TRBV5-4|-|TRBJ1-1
TGTGCCAGCGAGGAGGGGTACGGTGAAGCTTTCTTT
CASEEGYGEAFF
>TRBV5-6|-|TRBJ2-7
TGTGCCAGCAGCTTCTACCCAGGACGGTTACCCTACGAGCAGTACTTC
CASSFYPGRLPYEQYF
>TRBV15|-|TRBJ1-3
TGTGCCACCAGCAGAGACAGGGGTGAATCTGGAAACACCATATATTTT
CATSRDRGESGNTIYF
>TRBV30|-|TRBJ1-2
TGTGCCTGGAGTGTATCCCCGGCAGCCTATGGCTACACCTTC
CAWSVSPAAYGYTF
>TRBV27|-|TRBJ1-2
TGTGCCAGCAGTCCAACACCAGGGCACTATGGCTACACCTTC
CASSPTPGHYGYTF
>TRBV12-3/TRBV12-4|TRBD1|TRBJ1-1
TGTGCCAGCAGTTTAGCCCCACAGGGGTGGGGCACTGAAGCTTTCTTT
CASSLAPQGWGTEAFF
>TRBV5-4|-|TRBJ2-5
TGTGCCAGCAGCATGAGGGGGGATCAAGAGACCCAGTACTTC
CASSMRGDQETQYF
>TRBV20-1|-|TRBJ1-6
TGCAGTGCTAGAGATATCACAGCGGGTAATTCACCCCTCCACTTT
CSARDITAGNSPLHF
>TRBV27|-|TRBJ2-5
TGTGCCAGCAGAGGGGGGCTGGAGACCCAGTACTTC
CASRGGLETQYF
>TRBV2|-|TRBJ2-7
TGTGCCACCGTCTGGGGCTACGAGCAGTACTTC
CATVWGYEQYF
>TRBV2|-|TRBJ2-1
TGTGCCAGCATTCCACTAGCAGGCTCCTACAATGAGCAGTTCTTC
CASIPLAGSYNEQFF
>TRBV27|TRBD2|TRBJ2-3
TGTGCCAGCAGTTTAAATAGCGGGGCTTTTGGTACGCAGTATTTT
CASSLNSGAFGTQYF
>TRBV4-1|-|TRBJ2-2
TGCGCCAGCAGCCAAGCTGGTTTGACCGGGGAGCTGTTTTTT
CASSQAGLTGELFF
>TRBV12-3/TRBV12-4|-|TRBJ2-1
TGTGCCAGCAGTTTACAGGCCTACAATGAGCAGTTCTTC
CASSLQAYNEQFF
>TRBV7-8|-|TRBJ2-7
TGTGCCAGCCAACGCCTGGACACTTCCCACTACGAGCAGTACTTC
CASQRLDTSHYEQYF
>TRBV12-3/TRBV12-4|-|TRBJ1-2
TGTGCCAGCAGTTCACCAGGGTTATATGGCTACACCTTC
CASSSPGLYGYTF
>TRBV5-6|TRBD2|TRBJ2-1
TGTGCCAGCAGCGACCCGGGACTAGCGGGGGGCTCCACCTACAATGAGCAGTTCTTC
CASSDPGLAGGSTYNEQFF
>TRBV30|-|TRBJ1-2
TGTGCCTGGGCGGTGGCTTGGCGGGACCCTCGGGACGATGGCTACACCTTC
CAWAVAWRDPRDDGYTF
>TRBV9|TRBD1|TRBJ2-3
TGTGCCAGCAGCTCGACAGGGTGGGGCACAGATACGCAGTATTTT
CASSSTGWGTDTQYF
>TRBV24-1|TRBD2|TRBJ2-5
TGTGCCACCAGTGCCATTAGCGGGGACCAAGAGACCCAGTACTTC
CATSAISGDQETQYF
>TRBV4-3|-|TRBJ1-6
TGCGCCAGCAGCCAAGATCCGGCCCGTGATTCACCCCTCCACTTT
CASSQDPARDSPLHF
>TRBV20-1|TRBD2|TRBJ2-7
TGCAGTGCCCCCCCGGCTAGCGGGGCCTCCTACGAGCAGTACTTC
CSAPPASGASYEQYF
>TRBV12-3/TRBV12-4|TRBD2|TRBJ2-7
TGTGCCAGCAGTGCCGGGACTAGCTCCTACGAGCAGTACTTC
CASSAGTSSYEQYF